The rows below give T cell receptor beta chains drawn from one sample of a study of T cell repertoires in cytomegalovirus infection. TCRdb called the reads again in MiXCR, with one record for every CDR3 protein. The profile shows about 97,000 distinct CDR3 sequences, about 15% of them singletons. Sequenced input: PBMCs. These receptors came from a human donor in good health (CMV status not recorded). Some clones in this sample may be carry-over from other donors' samples. The CDR3 runs from the conserved cysteine through the conserved F or W.

v_call	j_call	cdr3_aa
TRBV11-2	TRBJ1-2	CASSSRGNGYTF
TRBV7-3	TRBJ2-2	CASSYRGTGELFF
TRBV29-1	TRBJ2-1	CSVEVAGRQFF
TRBV20-1	TRBJ1-2	CSAVIQGNYGYTF
TRBV28	TRBJ2-5	CASSVQGGETQYF
TRBV7-2	TRBJ2-7	CASSSYSGTLGYEQYF
TRBV25-1	TRBJ1-1	CASSEFDRDLVEAFF
TRBV7-9	TRBJ2-7	CASSLVDYEQYF
TRBV7-3	TRBJ1-1	CASSLMVNAEAFF
TRBV29-1	TRBJ2-1	CSVEGDSLNEQFF
TRBV7-2	TRBJ1-2	CASSPTGGRDGYTF
TRBV6-1	TRBJ2-3	CASSGGSTDTQYF
TRBV7-2	TRBJ1-4	CASGARHWSEKLFF
TRBV5-1	TRBJ1-5	CASSLGGTANQPQHF
TRBV7-2	TRBJ2-1	CASSFPYSGGDNEQFF
TRBV5-1	TRBJ2-2	CASSLEGNTGELFF
TRBV12-3/TRBV12-4	TRBJ2-2	CASIHRQANTGELFF
TRBV7-9	TRBJ1-4	CASSPTPGTNEKLFF
TRBV20-1	TRBJ1-2	CSAPSRHSDRGYGYTF
TRBV7-2	TRBJ2-3	CASSLAPQGAGTDTQYF
TRBV6-6	TRBJ1-5	CASSQQSGGGQPQHF
TRBV28	TRBJ2-7	CASSSPWTGDSYEQYF
TRBV7-6	TRBJ2-1	CASPAGEQFF
TRBV28	TRBJ1-6	CASSIRGRASPLHF
TRBV11-3	TRBJ2-2	CASSLRGTDGELFF
TRBV4-1	TRBJ1-1	CASSHPDRDNTEAFF
TRBV6-6	TRBJ2-7	CASSYGAGSSDEQYF
TRBV7-2	TRBJ1-5	CASSYTGTSNQPQHF
TRBV27	TRBJ2-2	CASSLSIRAGELFF
TRBV18	TRBJ2-1	CASSPISGFYNEQFF
TRBV5-1	TRBJ2-1	CASTRTGKTPYNEQFF
TRBV12-3/TRBV12-4	TRBJ1-5	CASSLTGIQPQHF
TRBV7-2	TRBJ2-1	CASSQDRDSYNEQFF
TRBV7-4	TRBJ1-5	CASRRYNQPQHF
TRBV6-2/TRBV6-3	TRBJ1-5	CASRFEGVGNQPQHF
TRBV28	TRBJ1-2	CASSLLGSGADGYTF
TRBV7-9	TRBJ2-7	CASSSTRGPGNEQYF
TRBV2	TRBJ1-1	CASSVRGFTEAFF
TRBV5-8	TRBJ1-2	CASSLRTVRGTIGYTF
TRBV7-2	TRBJ1-1	CASSPTVNTEAFF
TRBV7-3	TRBJ2-1	CASSSGGEQFF
TRBV7-7	TRBJ2-1	CASSPGGWYNEQFF